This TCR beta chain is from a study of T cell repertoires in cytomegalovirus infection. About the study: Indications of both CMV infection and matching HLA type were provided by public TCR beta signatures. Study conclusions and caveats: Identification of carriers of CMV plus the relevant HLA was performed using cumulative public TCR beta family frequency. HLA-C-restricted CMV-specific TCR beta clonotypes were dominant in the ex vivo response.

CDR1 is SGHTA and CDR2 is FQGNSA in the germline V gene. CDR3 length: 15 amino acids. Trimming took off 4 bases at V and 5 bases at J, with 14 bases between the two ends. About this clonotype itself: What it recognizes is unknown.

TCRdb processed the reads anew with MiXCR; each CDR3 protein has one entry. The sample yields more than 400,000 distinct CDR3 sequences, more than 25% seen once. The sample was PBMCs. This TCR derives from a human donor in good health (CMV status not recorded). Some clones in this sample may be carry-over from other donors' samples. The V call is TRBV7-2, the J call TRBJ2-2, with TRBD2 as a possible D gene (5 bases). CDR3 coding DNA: TGTGCCAGCAGCTCACCGGGATCCGTAACCGGGGAGCTGTTTTTT. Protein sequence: CASSSPGSVTGELFF.